This TCR beta chain came from a study of early T cells in non-severe SARS-CoV-2 infection. This clonotype was seen at least ten times. Antigen unknown. CDR3 length: 13 amino acids. CDR1 is MNHEY, CDR2 SMNVEV, per germline (reference sequence). V lost 2 bases and J lost 3, with 7 bases in between. Study-wide findings and caveats: VDJdb matches were skewed toward anti-spike CD8 T cell responses.

The TCR library protocol attached unique molecular identifiers to the individual cDNA molecules. TCRdb fed the 5' RACE reads into MiXCR, producing one record per CDR3 protein. This sample has tens of thousands of distinct CDR3 sequences, with roughly 12% found just once. This TCR came from an adult who was a healthcare worker with PCR-confirmed SARS-CoV-2 infection or an uninfected control (not recorded which). The chain uses TRBV27 and TRBJ1-2, with D uncertain. The sequenced sample consisted of whole blood. In DNA form, the CDR3 reads TGTGCCAGCAGTTTAGGCGCCCACTATGGCTACACCTTC. Its translation is CASSLGAHYGYTF.